Listed here is a single T cell receptor beta chain. Its antigen is unknown. Base qualities are not recorded, but no much larger clone differs from it by a single base. Another Seattle source contributed samples from volunteer blood donors who had recovered from COVID-19. Each collaborating institution followed its own protocols to collect whole blood in K2EDTA tubes. For TCRbeta analysis, collaborator samples were shipped as frozen whole blood, as isolated PBMCs, or as DNA extracted from either sample type. The CDR3 sequence holds 12 residues, the cysteine and phenylalanine included. CDR3 DNA is the only sequence kept; it has 36 bases, read in frame from the first base. Cut back by 6 bases and 2 bases, the V and J ends lie 4 bases apart. TCRbeta CDR3 regions were amplified from genomic DNA using the immunoSEQ Assay, a bias-controlled multiplex PCR. The paper's processing steps were these. The number of nucleated cells in each sample was estimated from the amplification of reference gene primers within the assay. To quantify the absolute abundance of each unique TCRbeta CDR3 rearrangement, sequence reads were collapsed and filtered. For each sample, productive Simpson clonality was calculated as the square root of Simpson's diversity index over productive rearrangements. The source is immuneACCESS, and TCRdb retained only in-frame sequences with V and J called. Part of the clones is not carried over; for the studies checked, unresolved V genes explain less than half of this, and the remainder is unexplained. Clonal size and the V and J genes are those of that table, whereas D and trimming came from the DNA. For this sample there are over 200,000 clones; roughly 89% appear just once. More than 5.5% of the sample is held by the ten biggest clonotypes.

The sample originates from a study of blood T cell repertoires in COVID-19 (dated by TCRdb to 2018 to 2020). Regarding the research as a whole: Samples from collaborators originated in the United States, Italy and Spain and spanned both the acute and convalescent phases of COVID-19. Where HLA class I and class II types were available, the types were taken from metadata supplied by the sample provider, not from assay-based typing. The samples were drawn from two sources: the first 160 participants of the ongoing ImmuneRACE study, and 1,254 subjects contributed by 6 global collaborators. The prospective study material was composed of cDNA or gDNA derived from T cells, B-cell-depleted T cells, or PBMCs. Deeply sampled blood TCRbeta repertoires from subjects exposed to, actively infected with, or recovered from COVID-19 were included in the dataset. Nearly every sample came with metadata listing a de-identified subject ID, COVID-19 status, age in years and sex. A freely available public database, intended as a resource for researchers studying the immune response to SARS-CoV-2, is where the repertoires were released.

Here is what the overall study found, with its caveats: How much clinical and demographic metadata was included differed by source and by participant, and the metadata was provided uncurated.

The V gene is TRBV12-3 or TRBV12-4 and the J gene is TRBJ2-2; the D gene is not confidently resolved. The source of this sequence is a man aged 55-75 years who had recovered from COVID-19. The specimen was peripheral blood. The DNA is as follows: TGTGCCAGCAGCATTAACACCGGGGAGCTGTTTTTT. Its product reads: CASSINTGELFF.